This T cell receptor beta chain was captured by sequencing in a study of cytomegalovirus exposure and HLA in healthy donors. Study-level results: Investigators reported fewer than 200 TCR beta chains as tied to cytomegalovirus. Sequencing likely caused a cluster of highly shared sequence variants.

Worth noting for this clone: Its antigen is as yet unknown.

Trimming stripped 6 bases from V and 2 bases from J, with 11 bases between. The CDR3 has 12 residues. Germline loops: CDR1 SQVTM, CDR2 ANQGSEA. Both 60 Vbeta primers and 13 Jbeta primers went into the PCR. Assay: immunoSEQ multiplex PCR; the TCRdb copy retains only in-frame clones and omits some. The sample records more than 95,000 clones, less than 80% being singletons. Material: PBMCs. The clonotype comes from a woman in her forties or fifties in good health and CMV-seropositive. This chain connects TRBV29-1 to TRBJ2-7; possibly TRBD1 for D (5 bases). This CDR3 reads CSVSDSTYEQYF. The CDR3 DNA is TGCAGCGTCAGTGACAGCACCTACGAGCAGTACTTC.